The present T cell receptor (beta chain) was sequenced within a study of blood T cell repertoires in COVID-19. Those enrolled, adults aged roughly 18 to 90 years, came from some 23 US areas. Participants' own reports of clinical history determined their cohort assignment. Donors of Cohort 3 who recovered were those that had two negative PCRs, clearance, or symptom resolution. Looked up from germline, CDR1 is LGHNT and CDR2 is FRNRAP. J gave up 2 bases and V 0 bases, and 5 bases lay outside the gene matches. The CDR3 contains 16 residues. Profiling relied on immunoSEQ multiplex PCR, and the TCRdb table lists in-frame clones only, not all of them. Of around 300,000 clones in the sample, about 88% are singletons; the top ten hold 3%.

Input material: PBMCs or T cells enriched from blood (not recorded which). The receptor's source is a woman aged 45-65 years who had recovered from COVID-19. The chain carries TRBV12-5 and TRBJ2-3; 7 nucleotides line up with TRBD2. The CDR3 loop is CASGLVPGLDTDTQYF. The CDR3 DNA is TGTGCTAGTGGTTTGGTACCCGGACTAGACACAGATACGCAGTATTTT.